The 2 T cell receptor beta chains below all came from one sample that was sequenced in a study of blood T cell repertoires in COVID-19. Sequencing was performed with immunoSEQ multiplex PCR; in TCRdb, only in-frame clones are kept and a portion is missing. The data hold around 75,000 clones, with 75% to 90% observed a single time. The sample was peripheral blood. These receptors all come from a man over 45 with COVID-19, enrolled during active disease.

By share of the sample, this clone is medium-sized. The gene calls are TRBV27 and TRBJ2-1, with D uncertain. V dropped 3 bases and J dropped 9 bases, with 12 bases sitting between them. Per germline, CDR1 MNHEY and CDR2 SMNVEV (reference sequence). CDR3 length: 13 residues. CDR3 region: CASSFALYGEQFF. For the CDR3, the DNA is TGTGCCAGCAGTTTCGCCTTATACGGTGAGCAGTTCTTC.

This clone was observed a few times. The chain couples TRBV5-8 to TRBJ1-3; D is unclear. V was trimmed by 4 bases and J by 3 bases, leaving 8 bases between them. Germline CDR1 is SGHTS and CDR2 is YDEGEE. CDR3 length: 13 amino acids. This CDR3 reads CASSRRDGNTIYF. The DNA for the CDR3 is TGTGCCAGCAGCAGGAGGGATGGAAACACCATATATTTT.